This T cell receptor beta chain was sequenced during a study of T cells in Graves' hyperthyroidism and ophthalmopathy. Study information: The blood sample was taken at first diagnosis, before treatment began.

Template material for amplifying TCR beta CDR3 regions consisted of RNA transcripts. An initial round of RT-PCR targeting the TCR CDR3 relied on the HTBI primer set. TCRdb analysed the multiplex PCR reads with MiXCR anew, one entry per CDR3 protein. This sample carries 380,000 or so distinct CDR3 sequences, 15% to 20% of them seen once, and the ten largest clones take around 3.6%. Ten or more counts support this clonotype. This CDR3 contains 16 residues. Trimming shortened V by 5 bases and J by 1 base, and 17 bases separated the two germline ends. Graves' hyperthyroidism without ophthalmopathy progression within 18 months was termed stable.

The rearrangement uses TRBV12-3 or TRBV12-4 and TRBJ1-2; tentatively, D is TRBD1 (5 bases). The sequence derives from a woman aged 18-29 years with Graves' hyperthyroidism. The specimen was blood. The CDR3 is CASSPSRQRDNYGYTF. The CDR3 DNA is TGTGCCAGCAGTCCTAGTAGACAGCGCGATAACTATGGCTACACCTTC.